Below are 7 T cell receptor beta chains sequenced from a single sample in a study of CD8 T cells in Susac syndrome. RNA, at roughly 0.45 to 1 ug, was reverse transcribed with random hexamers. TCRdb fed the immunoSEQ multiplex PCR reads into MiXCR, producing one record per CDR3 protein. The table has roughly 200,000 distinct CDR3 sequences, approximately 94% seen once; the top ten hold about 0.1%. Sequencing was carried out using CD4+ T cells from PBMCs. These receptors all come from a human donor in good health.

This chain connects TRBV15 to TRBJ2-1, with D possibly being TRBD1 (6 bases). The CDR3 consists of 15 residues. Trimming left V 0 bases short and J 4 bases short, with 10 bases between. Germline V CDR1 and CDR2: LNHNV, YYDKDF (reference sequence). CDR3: CATSRDKGQYNEQFF. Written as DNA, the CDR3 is TGTGCCACCAGCAGAGATAAAGGACAGTACAATGAGCAGTTCTTC. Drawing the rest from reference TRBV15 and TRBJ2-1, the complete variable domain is DAMVIQNPRYQVTQFGKPVTLSCSQTLNHNVMYWYQQKSSQAPKLLFHYYDKDFNNEADTPDNFQSRRPNTSFCFLDIRSPGLGDTAMYLCATSRDKGQYNEQFFGPGTRLTVL.

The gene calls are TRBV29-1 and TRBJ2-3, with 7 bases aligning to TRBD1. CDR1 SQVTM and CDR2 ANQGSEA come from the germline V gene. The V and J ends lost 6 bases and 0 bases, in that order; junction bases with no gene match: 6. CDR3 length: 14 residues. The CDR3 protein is CSVGRQGSTDTQYF. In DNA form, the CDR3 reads TGCAGCGTCGGCCGACAGGGAAGCACAGATACGCAGTATTTT.

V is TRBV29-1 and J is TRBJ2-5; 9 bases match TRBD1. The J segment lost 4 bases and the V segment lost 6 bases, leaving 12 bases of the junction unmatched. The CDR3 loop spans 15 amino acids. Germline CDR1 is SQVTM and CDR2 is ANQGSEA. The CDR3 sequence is CSVGTGWALGETQYF. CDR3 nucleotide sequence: TGCAGCGTCGGGACAGGGTGGGCCCTAGGAGAGACCCAGTACTTC.

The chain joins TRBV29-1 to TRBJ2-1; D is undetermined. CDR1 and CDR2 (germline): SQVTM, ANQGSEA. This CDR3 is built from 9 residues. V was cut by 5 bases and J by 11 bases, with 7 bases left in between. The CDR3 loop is CSVNSQQFF. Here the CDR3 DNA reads TGCAGCGTTAACAGCCAGCAGTTCTTC.

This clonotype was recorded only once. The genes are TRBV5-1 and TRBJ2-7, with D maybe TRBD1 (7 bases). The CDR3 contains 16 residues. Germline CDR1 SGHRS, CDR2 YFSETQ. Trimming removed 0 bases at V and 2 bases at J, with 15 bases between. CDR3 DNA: TGCGCCAGCAGCTTGGTCGGCCAGGGGGGACCCTACGAGCAGTACTTC. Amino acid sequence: CASSLVGQGGPYEQYF.

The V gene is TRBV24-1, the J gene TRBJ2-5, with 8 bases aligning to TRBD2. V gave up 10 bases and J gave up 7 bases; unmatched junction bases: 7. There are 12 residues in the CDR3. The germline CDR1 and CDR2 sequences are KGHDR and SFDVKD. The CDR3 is CATRDRGGTQYF. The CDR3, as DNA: TGTGCCACTAGGGACCGGGGGGGGACCCAGTACTTC.

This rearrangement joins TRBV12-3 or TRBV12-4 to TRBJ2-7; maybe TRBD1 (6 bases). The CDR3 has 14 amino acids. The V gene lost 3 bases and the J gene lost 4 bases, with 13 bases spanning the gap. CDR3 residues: CASSLAGVKYEQYF. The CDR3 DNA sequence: TGTGCCAGCAGTTTGGCAGGGGTAAAGTACGAGCAGTACTTC.